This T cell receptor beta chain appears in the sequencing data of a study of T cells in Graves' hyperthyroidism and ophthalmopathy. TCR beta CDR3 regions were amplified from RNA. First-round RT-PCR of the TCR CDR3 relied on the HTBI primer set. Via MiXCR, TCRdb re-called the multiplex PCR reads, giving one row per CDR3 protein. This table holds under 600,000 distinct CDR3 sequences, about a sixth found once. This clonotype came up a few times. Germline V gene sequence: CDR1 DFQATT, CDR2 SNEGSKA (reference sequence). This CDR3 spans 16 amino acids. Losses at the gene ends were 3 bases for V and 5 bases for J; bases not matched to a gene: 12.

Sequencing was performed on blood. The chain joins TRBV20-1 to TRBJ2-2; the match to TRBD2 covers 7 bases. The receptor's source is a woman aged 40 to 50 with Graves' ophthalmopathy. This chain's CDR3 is CSASPPGREGTGELFF. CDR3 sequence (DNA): TGCAGTGCTAGCCCCCCCGGTAGGGAGGGTACCGGGGAGCTGTTTTTT.